This TCR beta chain was retrieved from a study of T cell clonality in common variable immunodeficiency. Study observations and caveats: In common variable immunodeficiency, TCR beta chains reportedly carried fewer deletions and N-nucleotide insertions. Links between repertoire features and CVID complications were heterogeneity-limited.

The table came from immunoSEQ multiplex PCR; TCRdb's copy has only in-frame clones and leaves some out. Sampling found over 30,000 clones, none seen once. CDR1 SGHTA and CDR2 FQGNSA come from the germline V gene. With V trimmed by 6 bases and J by 3 bases, 10 bases remained unmatched. The length of the CDR3 is 15 residues. This clone was observed a few times. The target antigen is unknown. The read ends 3 residues before the CDR3 terminus; that terminus is restored from the germline J gene. Patients had low serum IgG, IgA and/or IgM and specific antibody deficiency. CVID subjects were neither ill nor on immunomodulatory or immunosuppressive medication at sampling.

The V call is TRBV7-2, the J call TRBJ2-7, with 8 bases lining up with TRBD1. This TCR came from a human donor with common variable immunodeficiency. The sample taken for sequencing was peripheral blood mononuclear cells. The DNA read from the CDR3 is TGTGCCAGCAGTCAGCCGGACAGGGCTAGCTACGAG. Amino acid sequence: CASSQPDRASYE. The whole CDR3 is CASSQPDRASYEQYF.